This is a list of T cell receptor beta chains from one sample in a study of control samples from healthy donors and cancer patients. TCRdb's table, derived via immunoSEQ multiplex PCR, lists solely in-frame clones and lacks some. Here the sample spans 150,000 to 200,000 clones, 80% to 95% being singletons. The sample consisted of blood. These receptors were taken from a woman between 25 and 40 years old in good health. CDR3s include the opening cysteine and the closing phenylalanine or tryptophan. The order of the fields is D gene, J gene, clone size, V gene, CDR3 DNA, CDR3 protein. D genes are given only for firm matches. Some rows have no size entry. The others give once, few or many, or a class for an expanded clone.

D gene: TRBD2
J gene: TRBJ2-1
clone size: .
V gene: TRBV28
CDR3 DNA: TGTGCCACCACCTCTAGCGGGAGACCAAGCTCCTACAATGAGCAGTTCTTC
CDR3 protein: CATTSSGRPSSYNEQFF

D gene: .
J gene: TRBJ2-1
clone size: .
V gene: TRBV6-5
CDR3 DNA: TGTGCCAGCAGTAAAAACCGGGATTCCTACAATGAGCAGTTCTTC
CDR3 protein: CASSKNRDSYNEQFF

D gene: .
J gene: TRBJ1-2
clone size: .
V gene: TRBV28
CDR3 DNA: TGTGCCAGCAGAAAAGGGTCTAACTATGGCTACACCTTC
CDR3 protein: CASRKGSNYGYTF

D gene: TRBD2
J gene: TRBJ2-1
clone size: .
V gene: TRBV7-6
CDR3 DNA: TGTGCCAGCAGCTTAAAAGGGCGGGCTAGCGGGAGTGGGAATGAGCAGTTCTTC
CDR3 protein: CASSLKGRASGSGNEQFF

D gene: .
J gene: TRBJ1-1
clone size: .
V gene: TRBV10-3
CDR3 DNA: TGTGCCATCAGTCTCGGACAACAGAACACTGAAGCTTTCTTT
CDR3 protein: CAISLGQQNTEAFF

D gene: .
J gene: TRBJ2-7
clone size: .
V gene: TRBV30
CDR3 DNA: TGTGCCTGGAGCTATACAGGGAGAAGCTCCTACGAGCAGTACTTC
CDR3 protein: CAWSYTGRSSYEQYF

D gene: .
J gene: TRBJ2-1
clone size: .
V gene: TRBV4-2
CDR3 DNA: TGTGCCAGCAGCCAAGGGTCTCCCACCTACAATGAGCAGTTCTTC
CDR3 protein: CASSQGSPTYNEQFF

D gene: .
J gene: TRBJ2-7
clone size: .
V gene: TRBV4-2
CDR3 DNA: TGTGCCAGCAGCCAAGCTTACCCAAGTTACGAGCAGTACTTC
CDR3 protein: CASSQAYPSYEQYF

D gene: .
J gene: TRBJ1-1
clone size: .
V gene: TRBV14
CDR3 DNA: TGTGCCAGCAGCCTAAGCCCAAGAGGGGACACTGAAGCTTTCTTT
CDR3 protein: CASSLSPRGDTEAFF

D gene: .
J gene: TRBJ2-5
clone size: few
V gene: TRBV4-3
CDR3 DNA: TGCGCCAGCAGCCAAGAAAGGGGAAATCAAGAGACCCAGTACTTC
CDR3 protein: CASSQERGNQETQYF

D gene: .
J gene: TRBJ1-4
clone size: once
V gene: TRBV28
CDR3 DNA: TGTGCCAGCCAATACAGGGATTGGGGAGAAAAACTGTTTTTT
CDR3 protein: CASQYRDWGEKLFF

D gene: TRBD1
J gene: TRBJ2-5
clone size: once
V gene: TRBV5-6
CDR3 DNA: TGTGCCAGCAGCGACAGGGGGCTGGAGACCCAGTACTTC
CDR3 protein: CASSDRGLETQYF

D gene: .
J gene: TRBJ1-1
clone size: few
V gene: TRBV11-2
CDR3 DNA: TGTGCCAGCAGATCAATAGCCCGTCAGCGAGCTTTCTTT
CDR3 protein: CASRSIARQRAFF

D gene: .
J gene: TRBJ1-2
clone size: .
V gene: TRBV12-3/TRBV12-4
CDR3 DNA: TGTGCCAGCAGTTTAAGCAGGGAGCACGGCTACACCTTC
CDR3 protein: CASSLSREHGYTF

D gene: .
J gene: TRBJ2-1
clone size: .
V gene: TRBV10-1
CDR3 DNA: TGCGCCAGCAGTGAGTCGAGGGGGGGTATGGATGAGCAGTTCTTC
CDR3 protein: CASSESRGGMDEQFF

D gene: .
J gene: TRBJ2-7
clone size: few
V gene: TRBV28
CDR3 DNA: TGTGCCAGCAGTTTTTCCGGTAGCTCCTACGAGCAGTACTTC
CDR3 protein: CASSFSGSSYEQYF

D gene: TRBD2
J gene: TRBJ2-3
clone size: .
V gene: TRBV10-1
CDR3 DNA: TGCGCCAGCAGCTGTTGGGGGGGGACGGGAGTCTATTCGGATACGCAGTATTTT
CDR3 protein: CASSCWGGTGVYSDTQYF

D gene: TRBD1
J gene: TRBJ1-5
clone size: .
V gene: TRBV6-1
CDR3 DNA: TGTGCCAGCAGTGAATCCGCAGGGGGCAGTCAGCCCCAGCATTTT
CDR3 protein: CASSESAGGSQPQHF

D gene: .
J gene: TRBJ1-6
clone size: .
V gene: TRBV6-5
CDR3 DNA: TGTGCCAGCAGTTACTTGGACGGAAATAATTCACCCCTCCACTTT
CDR3 protein: CASSYLDGNNSPLHF

D gene: .
J gene: TRBJ2-1
clone size: .
V gene: TRBV6-4
CDR3 DNA: TGTGCCACCCAAGCGGACCTTTCCTACAATGAGCAGTTCTTC
CDR3 protein: CATQADLSYNEQFF

D gene: .
J gene: TRBJ2-7
clone size: .
V gene: TRBV16
CDR3 DNA: TGTGCCAGCAGCCAAAACAGGGATTTAGGCGAGCAGTACTTC
CDR3 protein: CASSQNRDLGEQYF

D gene: TRBD1
J gene: TRBJ1-5
clone size: .
V gene: TRBV28
CDR3 DNA: TGTGCCAGCTACCCCGACAGGGGAGGCAATCAGCCCCAGCATTTT
CDR3 protein: CASYPDRGGNQPQHF